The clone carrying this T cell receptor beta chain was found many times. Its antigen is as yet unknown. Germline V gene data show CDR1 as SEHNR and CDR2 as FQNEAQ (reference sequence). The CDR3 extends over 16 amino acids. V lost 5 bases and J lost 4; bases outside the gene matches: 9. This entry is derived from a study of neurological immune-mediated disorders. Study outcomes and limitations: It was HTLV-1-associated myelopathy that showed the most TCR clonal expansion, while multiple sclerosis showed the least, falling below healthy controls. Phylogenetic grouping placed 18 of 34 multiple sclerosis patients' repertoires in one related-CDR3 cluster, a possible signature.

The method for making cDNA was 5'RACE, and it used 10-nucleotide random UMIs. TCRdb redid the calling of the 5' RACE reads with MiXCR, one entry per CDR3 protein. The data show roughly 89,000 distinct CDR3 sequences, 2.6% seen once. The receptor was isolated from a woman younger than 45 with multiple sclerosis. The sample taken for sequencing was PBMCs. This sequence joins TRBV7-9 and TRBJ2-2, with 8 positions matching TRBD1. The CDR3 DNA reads TGTGCCAGCAGCCTATCGGGACAGGCTCCCACCGGGGAGCTGTTTTTT. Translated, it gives CASSLSGQAPTGELFF.